These 25 T cell receptor beta chains came from one sample sequenced in a study of T cell changes during pregnancy in multiple sclerosis. Profiling relied on immunoSEQ multiplex PCR, and the TCRdb table lists in-frame clones only, not all of them. The sample lists approximately 110,000 clones; roughly 90% were seen once. The sequenced sample was peripheral blood, obtained after pregnancy. The receptors here all came from a female donor with multiple sclerosis, enrolled in a pregnancy study.

V gene TRBV29-1 combines with J gene TRBJ2-1; TRBD1 might be the D (6 bases). With 8 bases removed from V and 6 bases from J, the gap between germline ends came to 11 bases. Per germline, CDR1 SQVTM and CDR2 ANQGSEA. The CDR3 totals 11 residues. The CDR3 spells CSMDSFNEQFF. As DNA, the CDR3 is TGCAGCATGGACAGCTTCAATGAGCAGTTCTTC.

The chain carries TRBV19 and TRBJ1-2, with a tentative D call TRBD1 (5 bases). Germline V gene sequence: CDR1 LNHDA, CDR2 SQIVND (reference sequence). The CDR3 is 15 residues long. Between the trimmed V and J ends, which lost 5 bases and 6 bases, there was a span of 19 bases. The CDR3 spells CASSGIGVIMNGYTF. In nucleotides, the CDR3 is TGTGCCAGTAGTGGGATAGGGGTGATAATGAATGGCTACACCTTC.

The chain couples TRBV7-3 to TRBJ2-1; 7 bases match TRBD2. V trimming: 2 bases; J trimming: 6 bases; junction bases outside the gene matches: 7. The CDR3 length is 15 residues. Germline V gene lookup returns CDR1 SGHTA and CDR2 FQGTGA. CDR3 sequence (DNA): TGTGCCAGCAGCTTACAGCGGGGAGGATCCAATGAGCAGTTCTTC. It translates to CASSLQRGGSNEQFF.

CDR3 DNA: TGTGCCACCCAGACTAGCGGGGTATACGAGCAGTACTTC. Translated: CATQTSGVYEQYF. The chain links TRBV6-1 to TRBJ2-7; 11 bases align to TRBD2. Germline V lookup: CDR1 MNHNS, CDR2 SASEGT. J was trimmed by 4 bases and V by 10 bases; bases with no gene match: 6. The CDR3 is 13 amino acids.

The rearrangement joins TRBV10-2 to TRBJ1-3, with TRBD1 matching 8 bases. The ends lost 7 bases at V and 2 bases at J; junction bases unmatched: 7. CDR1 and CDR2 (germline): WSHSY, SAAADI. CDR3 length: 15 amino acids. The CDR3 DNA reads as TGCGCCAGCACCTTAGGACAGGGAGCTGGAAACACCATATATTTT. Its translation is CASTLGQGAGNTIYF.

The rearrangement links TRBV2 to TRBJ1-3; D remains unclear. The CDR3 length is 16 residues. V lost 2 bases and J 3 bases, leaving 14 bases between the germline ends. Germline CDR1 reads SNHLY; CDR2 reads FYNNEI. CDR3 sequence reads: CASSEPLTPLGNTIYF. The CDR3, as DNA: TGTGCCAGCAGTGAACCCCTAACTCCCCTTGGAAACACCATATATTTT.

V and J are TRBV4-2 and TRBJ2-3; 16 bases are a match to TRBD2. Germline CDR1 LGHNA, CDR2 YNFKEQ. The CDR3 runs 16 residues. V was clipped by 5 bases and J by 4 bases; unmatched bases: 3. In DNA, the CDR3 is TGTGCCAGCAGCAAGGGACTAGCGGGGGGGCCAGATACGCAGTATTTT. Its translation: CASSKGLAGGPDTQYF.

This clone turned up a few times. The CDR3 bases are TGTGCCACCAGGCTGGAGGGATCGAACTATGGCTACACCTTC. Its translation is CATRLEGSNYGYTF. The V call is TRBV10-3, the J call TRBJ1-2; D unclear. V shed 10 bases and J shed 2 bases, with 17 bases lying between them. CDR1 and CDR2 from the germline V gene are ENHRY and SYGVKD. The CDR3 is made up of 14 amino acids.

The chain carries TRBV13 and TRBJ2-7; D unresolved. There are 13 residues in the CDR3. CDR1 PRHDT and CDR2 FYEKMQ come from the germline V gene (reference sequence). Between the trimmed V and J ends, which lost 2 bases and 1 base, there was a span of 6 bases. CDR3 amino acids: CASSLPESYEQYF. The CDR3 region has the DNA TGTGCCAGCAGCTTACCGGAGTCCTACGAGCAGTACTTC.

The V and J genes are TRBV6-5 and TRBJ1-5; possibly TRBD1 for D (5 bases). In germline, CDR1 is MNHEY, CDR2 SVGAGI. Between the trimmed V and J ends, which lost 9 bases and 3 bases, there was a span of 12 bases. CDR3 size: 13 residues. CDR3 in amino acids: CASGGGFNQPQHF. The CDR3 DNA reads as TGTGCCAGTGGGGGGGGATTCAATCAGCCCCAGCATTTT.

The count of this clone is one. The chain has TRBV9 and TRBJ1-1, with TRBD1 as a possible D gene (6 bases). The CDR3 has 13 amino acids. CDR1 and CDR2 (germline): SGDLS, YYNGEE. Trimming removed 4 bases at V and 6 bases at J, with 13 bases between. The chain's CDR3 is CASSITGISEAFF. The CDR3, as DNA: TGTGCCAGCAGCATAACAGGGATCTCTGAAGCTTTCTTT.

V usage is TRBV6-1 and J usage is TRBJ2-3; 10 nucleotides align to TRBD2. CDR3 length: 17 residues. J lost 2 bases, V lost 1 base, and 6 bases had no gene match. Germline V gene lookup returns CDR1 MNHNS and CDR2 SASEGT. The chain's CDR3 is CASSEVLAGANTDTQYF. The CDR3 region has the DNA TGTGCCAGCAGTGAAGTCCTAGCGGGGGCCAACACAGATACGCAGTATTTT.

The rearrangement links TRBV7-2 to TRBJ2-7; D is ambiguous. Germline lookup yields CDR1 SGHTA and CDR2 FQGNSA. Trimming left V 0 bases short and J 6 bases short, with 15 bases between. CDR3 length: 15 amino acids. The CDR3 region has the DNA TGTGCCAGCAGCTTAGCCGGCGGCGCAAGGAGCGAGCAGTACTTC. Translating gives CASSLAGGARSEQYF. Complete variable domain (other parts from reference TRBV7-2 and TRBJ2-7): GAGVSQSPSNKVTEKGKDVELRCDPISGHTALYWYRQSLGQGLEFLIYFQGNSAPDKSGLPSDRFSAERTGGSVSTLTIQRTQQEDSAVYLCASSLAGGARSEQYFGPGTRLTVT.

CDR3 sequence (DNA): TGTGCCAGCAGCGGCGGGAGTCGAGGGACTGAAGCTTTCTTT. Protein: CASSGGSRGTEAFF. This chain connects TRBV9 to TRBJ1-1; the D is unclear. Germline CDR1 is SGDLS and CDR2 is YYNGEE. The CDR3 consists of 14 residues. V lost 3 bases to trimming and J lost 5 bases, with 14 bases between them.

V and J are TRBV7-3 and TRBJ2-2; D unresolved. Between the trimmed V and J ends, which lost 4 bases and 2 bases, there was a span of 5 bases. The germline V gene encodes CDR1 SGHTA and CDR2 FQGTGA. The CDR3 runs 13 residues. The CDR3 DNA is TGTGCCAGCAGCTCCTTAAACACCGGGGAGCTGTTTTTT. Its translation is CASSSLNTGELFF.

This chain connects TRBV6-1 to TRBJ2-1; 10 bases map to TRBD1. The germline V gene has CDR1 MNHNS and CDR2 SASEGT. This CDR3 has 15 residues. The V and J ends lost 4 bases and 10 bases, in that order; junction bases with no gene match: 10. The CDR3 DNA follows: TGTGCCAGCAGTGCGTCCGGGACAGGGGTCCACGAGCAGTTCTTC. As protein: CASSASGTGVHEQFF.

The V and J genes are TRBV18 and TRBJ1-4; D is uncertain. Germline V CDR1 and CDR2: KGHSH, LQKENI. Trimming left V 3 bases short and J 10 bases short, with 15 bases between. CDR3 length: 14 residues. For the CDR3, the DNA is TGTGCCAGCTCACCTCGAGGAAAAGAGGCAAAACTGTTTTTT. Residues: CASSPRGKEAKLFF.

This chain links TRBV29-1 with TRBJ1-1; D perhaps matches TRBD1 (5 bases). V was clipped by 6 bases and J by 3 bases, with 14 bases between them. The CDR3 consists of 13 residues. CDR1 and CDR2 from the germline V gene are SQVTM and ANQGSEA. For the CDR3, the DNA is TGCAGCGTCCTAAGTAGGGGTGACACTGAAGCTTTCTTT. Protein product: CSVLSRGDTEAFF.

This clone was observed once. This chain joins TRBV11-2 and TRBJ1-1, with D possibly matching TRBD1 (6 bases). This CDR3 has 14 residues. V lost 5 bases and J 0 bases, leaving 10 bases between the germline ends. Germline V gene sequence: CDR1 SGHAT, CDR2 FQNNGV. The CDR3 protein is CASSAGEVNTEAFF. The CDR3 region has the DNA TGTGCCAGCAGCGCAGGGGAAGTGAACACTGAAGCTTTCTTT. The entire variable domain, with the rest obtained from reference TRBV11-2 and TRBJ1-1, is as follows: EAGVAQSPRYKIIEKRQSVAFWCNPISGHATLYWYQQILGQGPKLLIQFQNNGVVDDSQLPKDRFSAERLKGVDSTLKIQPAKLEDSAVYLCASSAGEVNTEAFFGQGTRLTVV.

The genes are TRBV7-2 and TRBJ2-7; 13 bases align to TRBD2. The V gene end was trimmed by 1 base and the J gene end by 3 bases; junction bases not matched to a gene: 12. CDR3 length: 19 amino acids. Germline V gene sequence: CDR1 SGHTA, CDR2 FQGNSA. This CDR3 reads CASSLVTSGGATYSYEQYF. The CDR3 DNA is TGTGCCAGCAGCTTAGTTACTAGCGGGGGGGCCACCTACAGCTACGAGCAGTACTTC.

The chain links TRBV30 to TRBJ1-5; TRBD1 might be the D (6 bases). CDR1 and CDR2 (germline): GTSNPN, SVGIG (reference sequence). With 3 bases removed from V and 3 bases from J, the gap between germline ends came to 12 bases. The CDR3 spans 14 residues. The CDR3 here is CAWRRQEVNQPQHF. The CDR3 nucleotides read TGTGCCTGGAGAAGACAGGAGGTCAATCAGCCCCAGCATTTT.

The chain employs TRBV27 and TRBJ1-5, with 9 bases identical to TRBD1. The CDR3 loop spans 14 amino acids. Germline values: CDR1 MNHEY, CDR2 SMNVEV (reference sequence). The J segment lost 2 bases and the V segment lost 8 bases, leaving 4 bases of the junction unmatched. CDR3 sequence: CASGTGSGNQPQHF. The CDR3 nucleotides read TGTGCCAGCGGGACAGGGTCGGGCAATCAGCCCCAGCATTTT.

This rearrangement joins TRBV19 to TRBJ1-2; D possibly corresponds to TRBD1 (5 bases). The germline V and J ends were trimmed by 3 bases and 6 bases, with 14 bases remaining between them. This CDR3 is 14 amino acids long. Germline V lookup: CDR1 LNHDA, CDR2 SQIVND (reference sequence). CDR3 sequence (DNA): TGTGCCAGTAGTATTCGGAGGGGCGGGGATGGCTACACCTTC. Amino acids: CASSIRRGGDGYTF.

The CDR3 region has the DNA TGTGCCAGCAGCTCGCCAGGGGAATTAGGTGGCTACACCTTC. Translated, it gives CASSSPGELGGYTF. The rearrangement uses TRBV5-4 and TRBJ1-2, with a tentative D call TRBD1 (6 bases). The V gene lost 3 bases and the J gene lost 7 bases, with 16 bases spanning the gap. CDR1 and CDR2 (germline): SGHNT, YYREEE (reference sequence). The CDR3 is 14 residues long.

V usage is TRBV6-1 and J usage is TRBJ2-1, with D possibly being TRBD1 (5 bases). V lost 0 bases and J lost 2, with 11 bases in between. In germline, CDR1 is MNHNS, CDR2 SASEGT. The CDR3 runs 16 residues. Written as DNA, the CDR3 is TGTGCCAGCAGTGAAGCAAGGGGAACCCCCTACAATGAGCAGTTCTTC. It is translated as CASSEARGTPYNEQFF.